This is a list of T cell receptor beta chains from one sample in a study of blood T cell repertoires in COVID-19. The protocol was immunoSEQ multiplex PCR, while the TCRdb copy is restricted to in-frame clones and leaves out a portion. The repertoire holds roughly 250,000 clones, with 83% as singletons. The sample comprised peripheral blood. These receptors were obtained from a human donor in a cohort sampled during active COVID-19. The CDR3 runs from the conserved cysteine through the conserved F or W. A D gene is named only where the DNA matches it firmly. Part of the rows lack a size; the others show once, few, many or a class for expanded clones.

D gene	V gene	clone size	J gene	CDR3 DNA	CDR3 protein
TRBD1	TRBV6-5	NA	TRBJ2-1	TGTGCCAGCAGCCGCTCTCGACAGGGGGCGAATGAGCAGTTCTTC	CASSRSRQGANEQFF
NA	TRBV2	NA	TRBJ2-2	TGTGCCAGCAGTTCAACTTGGGGGGAGCTGTTTTTT	CASSSTWGELFF
TRBD2	TRBV4-1	NA	TRBJ2-1	TGCGCCAGCAGCCCCCTAGCGGTGCGCTCCTACAATGAGCAGTTCTTC	CASSPLAVRSYNEQFF
NA	TRBV7-2	NA	TRBJ2-3	TGTGCCAGCAGCTTAGATCCCGGGAGCACAGATACGCAGTATTTT	CASSLDPGSTDTQYF
NA	TRBV30	NA	TRBJ1-1	TGTGCCTGGAGCGACACAGGGAAAGCTTTCTTT	CAWSDTGKAFF
NA	TRBV5-8	NA	TRBJ2-7	TGTGCCAGCAGCCCCACTAACCCTACCTACGAGCAGTACTTC	CASSPTNPTYEQYF
NA	TRBV11-2	NA	TRBJ1-1	TGTGCCAGCAGCTCATCTCGGGTACCAACTGAAGCTTTCTTT	CASSSSRVPTEAFF
NA	TRBV5-1	NA	TRBJ1-2	TGCGCCAGCAGCTTCGGAGGTGGGGACATTGGCTACACCTTC	CASSFGGGDIGYTF
TRBD2	TRBV5-1	NA	TRBJ2-1	TGCGCCAGCAGCTATACGGGACTAGCGGGAGGAAACAATGAGCAGTTCTTC	CASSYTGLAGGNNEQFF
TRBD1	TRBV5-1	NA	TRBJ2-7	TGCGCCAGCAGACAAAATCCGGGACAGGGGGCGGGAGAGCAGTACTTC	CASRQNPGQGAGEQYF
TRBD1	TRBV24-1	NA	TRBJ2-1	TGTGCCACCAGTGATGCGGACAGGGGAGTAGAGCAGTTCTTC	CATSDADRGVEQFF
TRBD1	TRBV19	NA	TRBJ1-4	TGTGCCAGTAGTCCTGGACAGGGGGCGAAAAAACTGTTTTTT	CASSPGQGAKKLFF
NA	TRBV11-2	few	TRBJ1-2	TGTGCCAGCAGCCCTGAGGCCCATACTACTAACTATGGCTACACCTTC	CASSPEAHTTNYGYTF
NA	TRBV30	NA	TRBJ2-7	TGTGCCTGGAGTACTCCCTACGAGCAGTACTTC	CAWSTPYEQYF
TRBD2	TRBV6-4	NA	TRBJ2-3	TGTGCCAGCAGTGGTAGCGGGGGGGCAGATACGCAGTATTTT	CASSGSGGADTQYF
TRBD2	TRBV6-5	few	TRBJ2-1	TGTGCCAGTAAAAAAGCGGGAGACCCCAATGAGCAGTTCTTC	CASKKAGDPNEQFF
NA	TRBV12-3/TRBV12-4	NA	TRBJ2-5	TGTGCCAGCACCTGGTCGGGGGACGAGACCCAGTACTTC	CASTWSGDETQYF
TRBD2	TRBV19	NA	TRBJ2-5	TGTGCCAGTAGGATTAGCGGGGGGGCTGGAGAGACCCAGTACTTC	CASRISGGAGETQYF
NA	TRBV6-5	NA	TRBJ2-7	TGTGCCAGCAGTTTCTCCGGGGAGCAGTACTTC	CASSFSGEQYF
NA	TRBV5-1	once	TRBJ2-7	TGCGCCAGCAGCTTATCCGGGGGGCCCTACGAGCAGTACTTC	CASSLSGGPYEQYF
TRBD2	TRBV5-1	NA	TRBJ2-7	TGCGCCAGCAGTCCCACGACGGGACTAGAATACGAGCAGTACTTC	CASSPTTGLEYEQYF
TRBD1	TRBV7-2	few	TRBJ1-5	TGTGCCAGCAGCTCCGCCGGGACAGGGGGCAATCAGCCCCAGCATTTT	CASSSAGTGGNQPQHF
TRBD1	TRBV3-1/TRBV3-2	NA	TRBJ2-7	TGTGCCAGCAGCCCGACAGGGGTCGACGAGCAGTACTTC	CASSPTGVDEQYF
TRBD1	TRBV10-2	NA	TRBJ1-2	TGCGCCAGCAGTACCGGGACAGGATATGGCTACACCTTC	CASSTGTGYGYTF
TRBD1	TRBV7-8	NA	TRBJ1-2	TGTGCCAGCAGCTTAGGGACAGGGGTAAACTATGGCTACACCTTC	CASSLGTGVNYGYTF
NA	TRBV14	NA	TRBJ2-2	TGTGCCAGCAGCCTAGCGTGGGGCACCGGGGAGCTGTTTTTT	CASSLAWGTGELFF
TRBD1	TRBV14	NA	TRBJ1-4	TGTGCCAGCAGCCAAGCCGGGACAGGGGGAGAAAAACTGTTTTTT	CASSQAGTGGEKLFF
TRBD1	TRBV6-5	NA	TRBJ1-2	TGTGCCAGCAGGGCCTCGACAGGGATCTATGGCTACACCTTC	CASRASTGIYGYTF
TRBD1	TRBV18	NA	TRBJ1-5	TGTGCCAGCTCACCTGCCTCTGGTGACTCGCAGGGGGTAAGTCAGCCCCAGCATTTT	CASSPASGDSQGVSQPQHF
TRBD1	TRBV18	NA	TRBJ2-7	TGTGCCAGCTCCCGCGGGACAGGGCTTTACGAGCAGTACTTC	CASSRGTGLYEQYF
TRBD1	TRBV11-2	NA	TRBJ2-5	TGTGCCAGCAGCTTAGAGGGAGGGACAGGGAGTAGGGAGACCCAGTACTTC	CASSLEGGTGSRETQYF
NA	TRBV27	NA	TRBJ1-5	TGTGCCAGCAGTTCCGGTAGCAATCAGCCCCAGCATTTT	CASSSGSNQPQHF
TRBD1	TRBV10-1	NA	TRBJ2-7	TGCGCCAGCAGTGAGTCTTGGGGACAGAGCTCCTACGAGCAGTACTTC	CASSESWGQSSYEQYF
NA	TRBV19	NA	TRBJ1-2	TGTGCCAGTAGTCAGCGCCTGCGTGGCTATGGCTACACCTTC	CASSQRLRGYGYTF
TRBD2	TRBV9	NA	TRBJ2-3	TGTGCCAGCAGCTCTCGTGGGCGGGGGACCACAGATACGCAGTATTTT	CASSSRGRGTTDTQYF
NA	TRBV28	NA	TRBJ2-6	TGTGCCAGCAGTTTGTTGGGGCAAGGGGCCAACGTCCTGACTTTC	CASSLLGQGANVLTF
TRBD2	TRBV5-4	NA	TRBJ2-3	TGTGCCAGCAGCCGGACTAGCGGGAGTGGGGCAGATACGCAGTATTTT	CASSRTSGSGADTQYF
TRBD1	TRBV28	NA	TRBJ1-4	TGTGCCAGCAGTACTGCGGGACAGATTAATGAAAAACTGTTTTTT	CASSTAGQINEKLFF
NA	TRBV6-5	few	TRBJ1-5	TGTGCCAGCGGGGTGGACGGCGGGCAGCCCCAGCATTTT	CASGVDGGQPQHF
TRBD1	TRBV5-1	few	TRBJ1-1	TGCGCCAGCAGTTCTAGACAGGGATGGGCTTTCTTT	CASSSRQGWAFF
NA	TRBV6-5	NA	TRBJ2-3	TGTGCCAGCAGCCTCACAGATACGCAGTATTTT	CASSLTDTQYF
NA	TRBV5-4	few	TRBJ2-7	TGTGCCAGCAGCTTCTTGACAGGGAGGGAGCAGTACTTC	CASSFLTGREQYF
TRBD2	TRBV27	NA	TRBJ2-3	TGTGCCAGCAGTAATCCCGCGGGGGTTCGCGATACGCAGTATTTT	CASSNPAGVRDTQYF
NA	TRBV19	NA	TRBJ2-7	TGTGCCAGTAGTTCGGGACTGAGTTACGAGCAGTACTTC	CASSSGLSYEQYF
NA	TRBV6-6	NA	TRBJ2-7	TGTGCCAGCAGTCAAACCGGGAAGGGGAGGCACGAGCAGTACTTC	CASSQTGKGRHEQYF
NA	TRBV6-4	NA	TRBJ2-2	TGTGCCAGCAGTGCGGGAGTAGGCGGGGAGCTGTTTTTT	CASSAGVGGELFF
NA	TRBV18	NA	TRBJ1-6	TGTGCCAGCTCACCTAGGTCCGGGGATAATTCACCCCTCCACTTT	CASSPRSGDNSPLHF
NA	TRBV10-1	NA	TRBJ2-3	TGCGCCAGCAGCAAAAACCTACAAAGGGAGAACACAGATACGCAGTATTTT	CASSKNLQRENTDTQYF
NA	TRBV29-1	NA	TRBJ2-1	TGCAGCGTTGAAGAGGGCATAAATGAGCAGTTCTTC	CSVEEGINEQFF
NA	TRBV24-1	NA	TRBJ1-3	TGTGCCACCAGTGATACATCACCCCCCGGAAACACCATATATTTT	CATSDTSPPGNTIYF
TRBD2	TRBV5-1	NA	TRBJ2-5	TGCGCCAGCAGCCCACAGACGGGGGGGCACCAAGAGACCCAGTACTTC	CASSPQTGGHQETQYF
NA	TRBV6-2/TRBV6-3	NA	TRBJ2-2	TGTGCCAGCAGTACCGACAGGAGACCCACCGGGGAGCTGTTTTTT	CASSTDRRPTGELFF
NA	TRBV4-1	NA	TRBJ1-5	TGCGCCAGCAGCCCCTGGCAGGGGTACAATCAGCCCCAGCATTTT	CASSPWQGYNQPQHF